The text below deals with one T cell receptor beta chain. The data stem from a study of control samples from healthy donors and cancer patients. The germline gives CDR1 MGHRA, CDR2 YSYEKL. V lost 1 base, J lost 3 bases, and 4 bases lay in between. CDR3 length: 13 amino acids. Libraries were prepared by immunoSEQ multiplex PCR; TCRdb keeps only in-frame clonotypes and omits some of them. The sample shows 90,000 to 150,000 clones, about 87% of them seen only once. Source material: blood. This TCR derives from a middle-aged man in good health. The chain has TRBV4-1 and TRBJ1-5; D remains unclear. The CDR3 sequence is CASSQVPNQPQHF. The CDR3 DNA reads TGCGCCAGCAGCCAAGTTCCCAATCAGCCCCAGCATTTT.